Below, one TCR beta chain is given with its context. No antigen is known for it. Amplification yielded TCR beta CDR3 regions, with RNA transcripts as the source. The TCR CDR3 first-round RT-PCR relied on the HTBI primer set. TCRdb independently ran MiXCR on the multiplex PCR reads; one entry per CDR3 protein. The data contain 400,000 or so distinct CDR3 sequences, nearly 15% of them singletons. This record comes from a study of T cells in Graves' hyperthyroidism and ophthalmopathy. Overall study: Before treatment of any kind, peripheral blood was taken at initial diagnosis.

Germline V gene sequence: CDR1 SGHTA, CDR2 FQGNSA. The CDR3 length is 16 residues. V lost 4 bases and J lost 5; bases outside the gene matches: 14. Notes on the study in general: The blood repertoire included most of the expanded thyroid clonotypes above 0.001.

It was 10 ml of fresh peripheral blood that supplied the PBMCs. Sequencing was performed on blood. This TCR was sampled from a woman aged 55-69 years with Graves' ophthalmopathy. The chain combines TRBV7-2 with TRBJ2-7; 7 positions agree with TRBD2. Written as DNA, the CDR3 is TGTGCCAGCAGCTCACCTCCGGGCGGGAGTAGGCACGAGCAGTACTTC. Its translation is CASSSPPGGSRHEQYF.